These T cell receptor beta chains were read from a single sample in a study of CD8 T cells in ankylosing spondylitis. TCRdb re-called the 5' RACE reads through MiXCR, storing one row per CDR3 protein. Here the sample spans approximately 220,000 distinct CDR3 sequences, roughly 24% being singletons. The sequencing sample was made of blood, either unsorted or a sorted T cell fraction (not recorded which). Receptors were obtained from a male donor with ankylosing spondylitis or in good health (not recorded which). Each CDR3 is given without its conserved first and last residue. The D gene is left open where the match is weak.

V gene,J gene,D gene,CDR3 protein
TRBV5-1,TRBJ1-1,-,ASSFGINTEAF
TRBV25-1,TRBJ2-1,TRBD2,ASTTTGGRKF
TRBV10-3,TRBJ2-7,-,AIGDDRGRSVSGIEQY
TRBV27,TRBJ1-2,TRBD1,ASSYKQGLGYT
TRBV18,TRBJ2-1,-,ASSPQGSNEQF
TRBV29-1,TRBJ2-1,-,SVEGEGTNYNEQF
TRBV7-2,TRBJ2-2,-,ASSLGWGAGELF
TRBV4-2,TRBJ2-1,TRBD2,ASSQGTSGTQEQF
TRBV7-2,TRBJ2-2,-,ASLRLPVGELF
TRBV6-6,TRBJ2-3,-,ASSYSMGTQY
TRBV4-3,TRBJ2-7,TRBD1,ASSQRQGGYEQY
TRBV20-1,TRBJ2-1,TRBD1,SAAKGAGSGNEQF
TRBV18,TRBJ2-1,-,ASSPKGAGGSGEQF
TRBV20-1,TRBJ2-3,-,SARMSTDTDTQY
TRBV11-2,TRBJ2-7,-,ASDDSGAVYEQY
TRBV5-6,TRBJ2-7,-,ASSLFGSYEQY
TRBV4-1,TRBJ2-1,TRBD2,ASSRAGLAGRGDEQF
TRBV29-1,TRBJ2-1,-,SVGPLGTEQF
TRBV6-1,TRBJ1-2,-,ASSPQTLGNYGYT
TRBV20-1,TRBJ2-6,-,SARSPSGANVLT
TRBV5-1,TRBJ2-1,-,ASSLPNFTLEAVSSYNEQF
TRBV3-1,TRBJ2-2,-,ASSQGLAMYTGELF
TRBV5-1,TRBJ2-1,-,ASSFRTTTGGNEQF